This T cell receptor (beta chain) was found in a study of cytomegalovirus exposure and HLA in healthy donors. The PCR ran on 60 Vbeta and 13 Jbeta primers. The data were produced by immunoSEQ multiplex PCR, yet TCRdb's version contains in-frame clones alone and is incomplete. Of tens of thousands of clones in the sample, 65% to 70% were seen once. This CDR3 contains 14 residues. V lost 4 bases to trimming and J lost 8 bases; unmatched junction nucleotides: 7. CDR1 and CDR2 from the germline V gene are SGHDT and YYEEEE. The chain links TRBV5-6 to TRBJ2-1; 9 bases are a match to TRBD1. This clonotype was obtained from a woman in her thirties in good health and CMV-seronegative. The material sequenced was PBMCs. The CDR3 DNA reads TGTGCCAGCAGCCTCCCCGGGACAGGGTATGAGCAGTTCTTC. The encoded protein is CASSLPGTGYEQFF. Complete variable domain (other parts from reference TRBV5-6 and TRBJ2-1): DAGVTQSPTHLIKTRGQQVTLRCSPKSGHDTVSWYQQALGQGPQFIFQYYEEEERQRGNFPDRFSGHQFPNYSSELNVNALLLGDSALYLCASSLPGTGYEQFFGPGTRLTVL.